According to its frequency, the clone carrying this T cell receptor (beta chain) is medium-sized. Its target is unknown. Each sample's input was 250 ng genomic DNA, some 34,000 genome equivalents. The record originates from a study of T cell clusters in autoimmune cytopenias. Findings and limits, study-wide: Compared with active autoimmune hepatitis patients, healthy donors showed 2.5 to 3-fold more exclusive TRB clusters. The T cell clusters were defined only in silico, without experimental functional validation. No cluster-lack signature appeared between secondary cytopenia and chronic lymphocytic leukemia patients, apparently due to lymphoma masking.

Multiplex touch-down PCR amplified TRB using TRB-A and TRB-B pools in one tube. TCRdb re-called the multiplex PCR reads and gives one entry per CDR3 protein, without DNA. The sample has several thousand distinct CDR3 sequences, and its top ten clones hold under 20%. The germline gives CDR1 SGHNT, CDR2 YYREEE (reference sequence). The CDR3 is made up of 14 amino acids. The source material was peripheral blood. The V gene is TRBV5-4, the J gene TRBJ2-2. The sequence was obtained from a human donor with an autoimmune cytopenia or autoimmune hepatitis (not recorded which). CDR3 region: CASSLEGLGGELFF.